Listed below are T cell receptor beta chains from one sample, sequenced in a study of T cell responses to AZD1222 COVID-19 vaccine. The data were produced by immunoSEQ multiplex PCR, yet TCRdb's version contains in-frame clones alone and is incomplete. The data show 150,000 to 180,000 clones, approximately 87% seen once. The sequencing used peripheral blood, collected 28 days after the second AZD1222 dose. Receptors were obtained from an adult who received the AZD1222 COVID-19 vaccine. The CDR3 runs from the conserved cysteine through the conserved F or W. Fields, in order: CDR3 DNA, CDR3 protein, V gene, J gene, clone size, D gene. A D gene is named only where the DNA matches it firmly. Clone size appears in some rows only: once, few, many, or a class for an expanded clone.

cdr3_nt: TGTGCCAGCAGCCCACTGACTAGCGGGAGCGAGACCCAGTACTTC
cdr3_aa: CASSPLTSGSETQYF
v_call: TRBV6-2/TRBV6-3
j_call: TRBJ2-5
clone_size: NA
d_call: TRBD2

cdr3_nt: TGTGCCAGCAGAGAGGGAGGGTCGGGGGCCAACGTCCTGACTTTC
cdr3_aa: CASREGGSGANVLTF
v_call: TRBV2
j_call: TRBJ2-6
clone_size: NA
d_call: TRBD2

cdr3_nt: TGTGCCAGCGGTAATAGCTATGGCTACACCTTC
cdr3_aa: CASGNSYGYTF
v_call: TRBV12-3/TRBV12-4
j_call: TRBJ1-2
clone_size: NA
d_call: NA

cdr3_nt: TGTGCCAGCAGCTTGCGGAGCACAGATACGCAGTATTTT
cdr3_aa: CASSLRSTDTQYF
v_call: TRBV11-3
j_call: TRBJ2-3
clone_size: NA
d_call: NA

cdr3_nt: TGTGCCAGCAGCCGGCAGGCTGCAACTAATGAAAAACTGTTTTTT
cdr3_aa: CASSRQAATNEKLFF
v_call: TRBV3-1/TRBV3-2
j_call: TRBJ1-4
clone_size: NA
d_call: NA

cdr3_nt: TGTGCCAGCAGCCCCCGGTCCAGGGTACCTTTTGGGGATACTTATGGCTACACCTTC
cdr3_aa: CASSPRSRVPFGDTYGYTF
v_call: TRBV9
j_call: TRBJ1-2
clone_size: NA
d_call: NA

cdr3_nt: TGTGCCAGCAGTGTTCAGACGAACACTGAAGCTTTCTTT
cdr3_aa: CASSVQTNTEAFF
v_call: TRBV6-4
j_call: TRBJ1-1
clone_size: NA
d_call: NA

cdr3_nt: TGTGCCAGCAGCTTCCAGGGGGGATCCAACCAATATAATTCACCCCTCCACTTT
cdr3_aa: CASSFQGGSNQYNSPLHF
v_call: TRBV12-1
j_call: TRBJ1-6
clone_size: NA
d_call: NA

cdr3_nt: TGTGCCAGCAGCTTAGGTTCCGGGAACACTGAAGCTTTCTTT
cdr3_aa: CASSLGSGNTEAFF
v_call: TRBV7-2
j_call: TRBJ1-1
clone_size: NA
d_call: NA

cdr3_nt: TGCGCCAGCATACACGAACCCGGGACTAGGGAGACCCAGTACTTC
cdr3_aa: CASIHEPGTRETQYF
v_call: TRBV5-1
j_call: TRBJ2-5
clone_size: NA
d_call: TRBD2

cdr3_nt: TGTGCCAGCAGCTTCGGGACTGGGACTCACAATGAGCAGTTCTTC
cdr3_aa: CASSFGTGTHNEQFF
v_call: TRBV11-3
j_call: TRBJ2-1
clone_size: NA
d_call: NA

cdr3_nt: TGTGCCAGCTCACACGGCCCCCCGGGGACTGGAAACACCATATATTTT
cdr3_aa: CASSHGPPGTGNTIYF
v_call: TRBV18
j_call: TRBJ1-3
clone_size: NA
d_call: NA

cdr3_nt: TGTGCCAGCAGTTTGGTAAGGGAGCTGTTTTTT
cdr3_aa: CASSLVRELFF
v_call: TRBV28
j_call: TRBJ2-2
clone_size: NA
d_call: NA

cdr3_nt: TGTGCCACCTTTCCAGGATACGGAAACACCATATATTTT
cdr3_aa: CATFPGYGNTIYF
v_call: TRBV19
j_call: TRBJ1-3
clone_size: NA
d_call: NA

cdr3_nt: TGTGCCACCAGTGAGGCCGGACTAGCCGTTGAGCAGTACTTC
cdr3_aa: CATSEAGLAVEQYF
v_call: TRBV24-1
j_call: TRBJ2-7
clone_size: NA
d_call: TRBD2

cdr3_nt: TGTGCCAGCAGCTTCAGGGGGGCCCACACTGAAGCTTTCTTT
cdr3_aa: CASSFRGAHTEAFF
v_call: TRBV5-4
j_call: TRBJ1-1
clone_size: NA
d_call: TRBD1

cdr3_nt: TGTGCCAGCAGCCGCCGGGCGCCGACAACTAATGAAAAACTGTTTTTT
cdr3_aa: CASSRRAPTTNEKLFF
v_call: TRBV7-9
j_call: TRBJ1-4
clone_size: NA
d_call: NA

cdr3_nt: TGTGCCAGCAGTTCCAATAGCGGGAGGTTTTACAATGAGCAGTTCTTC
cdr3_aa: CASSSNSGRFYNEQFF
v_call: TRBV28
j_call: TRBJ2-1
clone_size: NA
d_call: TRBD2

cdr3_nt: TGTGCCAGTAGTATAGGGACAGAGGCCCGTCGGGGCTACACCTTC
cdr3_aa: CASSIGTEARRGYTF
v_call: TRBV19
j_call: TRBJ1-2
clone_size: NA
d_call: NA

cdr3_nt: TGTGCCAGCAGCCACCGGGACAGGGGGCGATACGAGCAGTACTTC
cdr3_aa: CASSHRDRGRYEQYF
v_call: TRBV11-1
j_call: TRBJ2-7
clone_size: NA
d_call: TRBD1

cdr3_nt: TGTGCCAGTAGTAAGTTAGCGGGAGGATTTGGTGAGCAGTTCTTC
cdr3_aa: CASSKLAGGFGEQFF
v_call: TRBV19
j_call: TRBJ2-1
clone_size: NA
d_call: TRBD2

cdr3_nt: TGTGCCACCAGTGACCCTGGGACTGAACCGGATTTAGGAGCTTTCTTT
cdr3_aa: CATSDPGTEPDLGAFF
v_call: TRBV24-1
j_call: TRBJ1-1
clone_size: once
d_call: NA

cdr3_nt: TGCGCCACCGGGAGGACAGGGGGTGTGGATACGCAGTATTTT
cdr3_aa: CATGRTGGVDTQYF
v_call: TRBV5-1
j_call: TRBJ2-3
clone_size: NA
d_call: TRBD1

cdr3_nt: TGTGCCAGTAGTATGATCAAGGTAGTTAGGGTAAATGAGCAGTTCTTC
cdr3_aa: CASSMIKVVRVNEQFF
v_call: TRBV19
j_call: TRBJ2-1
clone_size: few
d_call: NA

cdr3_nt: TGTGCCAGCTCACCGGGACAGGGAAGTGGCTACACCTTC
cdr3_aa: CASSPGQGSGYTF
v_call: TRBV18
j_call: TRBJ1-2
clone_size: NA
d_call: TRBD1

cdr3_nt: TGTGCCAGCAGTTTCCGGGTAGCGGTGGGCACTGAAGCTTTCTTT
cdr3_aa: CASSFRVAVGTEAFF
v_call: TRBV28
j_call: TRBJ1-1
clone_size: NA
d_call: NA

cdr3_nt: TGTGCCAGCAGTGACCGGGATGAGCAGTTCTTC
cdr3_aa: CASSDRDEQFF
v_call: TRBV3-1/TRBV3-2
j_call: TRBJ2-1
clone_size: NA
d_call: NA

cdr3_nt: TGTGCCAGCAGCGTGAGCGGGAGGGCCAGCGAGACCCAGTACTTC
cdr3_aa: CASSVSGRASETQYF
v_call: TRBV9
j_call: TRBJ2-5
clone_size: NA
d_call: TRBD2

cdr3_nt: TGTGCCAGTAGTATAGATTCCTCTTATGGCTACACCTTC
cdr3_aa: CASSIDSSYGYTF
v_call: TRBV19
j_call: TRBJ1-2
clone_size: NA
d_call: NA

cdr3_nt: TGTGCCACCAGTCCTGTGGTAGCGACCCACAATGAGCAGTTCTTC
cdr3_aa: CATSPVVATHNEQFF
v_call: TRBV24-1
j_call: TRBJ2-1
clone_size: NA
d_call: NA

cdr3_nt: TGTGCCAGCAGTGCTATTCGAGGGACAGCTTTTAACTATGGCTACACCTTC
cdr3_aa: CASSAIRGTAFNYGYTF
v_call: TRBV28
j_call: TRBJ1-2
clone_size: NA
d_call: TRBD1

cdr3_nt: TGTGCCTGGAGTGGAGTAGCCCGCGAGACCCAGTACTTC
cdr3_aa: CAWSGVARETQYF
v_call: TRBV30
j_call: TRBJ2-5
clone_size: NA
d_call: NA

cdr3_nt: TGTGCCAGCAGCTTAGACGGCAAACGGACGAAGGGCTACACCTTC
cdr3_aa: CASSLDGKRTKGYTF
v_call: TRBV7-8
j_call: TRBJ1-2
clone_size: NA
d_call: NA